The present T cell receptor (beta chain) was sequenced within a study of tumor and adjacent non-tumor tissue in lung cancer (dated by TCRdb to between 2018 and 2020). For the wider study: Of the cohort, 11 to 12 patients had adenocarcinoma, 2 had squamous cell carcinoma and 1 had small cell lung cancer. The study compared bulk TCRbeta repertoires between lung tumor tissue and matched distant non-tumor lung tissue from around 16 lung cancer patients. About 30 paired specimens, one tumor and one normal lung sample per patient, were profiled by TCRbeta CDR3 sequencing. Sequencing produced about 130,000,000 productive TCRbeta reads in total, an average of approximately 4.1 million reads per sample. The roughly 15 patients were aged roughly 31 to 85 years, included approximately ten men and 5 women, and had TNM stage I to III disease.

RNA was isolated from bulk, unsorted tissue, and RNA quality was assessed with a NanoDrop ND-1000 and an Agilent 2100. The donors were newly diagnosed lung cancer patients admitted for thoracic surgery in China from August to November 2014 who had not received prior chemotherapy. Anyone who had undergone radiotherapy or chemotherapy before, or who had another cancer at the same time, was left out of the study. Pieces of surgical tissue measuring about 1-2 cm3 were kept in RNAlater solution and stored at -80 degrees C until use. The library was produced with multiplex PCR. The sequencer listed for this sample is Illumina HiSeq 2500. TCRbeta libraries were constructed through three rounds of nested PCR with primers (Table S4) according to protocols modified from ARM-PCR. Before sequencing, PCR products of 200-500 bp were cut from the gel and purified using the QIAquick gel extraction kit. The authors' analysis ran thus. Trimmomatic was used to clean the reads, FLASH merged the cleaned reads into complete CDR3 sequences, and MiTCR assigned the sequences to V(D)J germline segments. Clonal diversity was computed as the inverse Simpson's index with VDJtools. A read counted as productive if the sequence was in-frame and lacked a premature stop codon. The public reads were run again by TCRdb, first through fastp at Q25 and then through MiXCR, and only productive beta chains were kept. Each CDR3 protein appears once, grouped with its most common genes and DNA. Clone size and V and J calls follow TCRdb, not the original study. Within this sample are 77,000 or so distinct CDR3 sequences, with around four fifths of them counted one time only. The ten largest clones take up approximately 12% of the sample.

The paper as a whole reports these results and caveats: TCR diversity (inverse Simpson) was significantly higher in tumor than in normal lung tissue (roughly 430 vs 170, P = 0.0075, Mann-Whitney U test). TCR diversity was significantly higher in younger patients, and greater tumor TCR diversity was associated with shorter overall survival and shorter disease-free survival. With only approximately 16 patients in the cohort, the authors noted that larger samples and more detailed clinical data are needed. Because peripheral blood was not sequenced, blood TCRbeta repertoires in the lung cancer patients of the study were not examined. The methods do not name the sequencing platform or mention unique molecular identifiers. In normal lung, the top 100 clones accounted for a significantly larger cumulative share of the repertoire than in tumor tissue.

This clonotype was observed a single time. Its antigen remains unidentified. There are no base qualities to consult, and no much larger clone falls within one base. One read alone makes for weak evidence. The cysteine opens and the phenylalanine closes a CDR3 of 16 amino acids. The read is trimmed to its CDR3 DNA, 48 bases read in frame from base 1. The germline V gene specifies MNHNS as CDR1 and SASEGT as CDR2. At the junction V is shortened by 3 bases and J by 3 bases, with 18 bases in between. The sample consisted of lung tumor tissue. The receptor chain draws on TRBV6-1 and TRBJ2-7, and TRBD2 may be the D gene, going by 5 matching bases. The TCR sequence derives from a woman aged 45 to 65 with non-small cell lung cancer. The CDR3 loop reads CASSDLRLAGGYEQYF. In nucleotides, the sequence is TGTGCCAGCAGTGATTTAAGGCTAGCAGGAGGCTACGAGCAGTACTTC.